The clone carrying this T cell receptor beta chain has a handful of counts. What it binds is not known. This sample is part of a study of cytomegalovirus exposure and HLA in healthy donors. For the study at large: T cells numbering about 200 million yielded 90 million to 140 million unique TCR beta sequences in an earlier analysis.

The study, taken as a whole, reports: In an earlier analysis, productive rearrangement rates for most beta V segments clustered near 87% or 30%. One variant, a missense change in DCLRE1C, was linked in a later analysis to TCR beta V- and J-gene trimming. The records held CMV serostatus as the only immune exposure information.

Amplification used 60 Vbeta primers and 13 Jbeta primers. Sequencing used immunoSEQ multiplex PCR; TCRdb keeps in-frame clones, though not all of them. The top ten hold 2.5% to 3% of the sample, which has 200,000 to 250,000 clones, approximately 85% seen once. The V gene's germline CDR1 is SGDLS and CDR2 YYNGEE. V was pared by 0 bases and J by 7 bases, with 17 bases between. The CDR3 extends over 15 amino acids. Sequencing input: PBMCs. This TCR was sampled from a woman between 40 and 50 years old in good health and CMV-seronegative. This chain connects TRBV9 to TRBJ2-7, with D unresolved. This CDR3 reads CASSVGVRDLGEQYF. The CDR3 bases are TGTGCCAGCAGCGTAGGTGTTCGAGACCTCGGGGAGCAGTACTTC.